The entry below gives a single T cell receptor (beta chain) sequence along with its context. Germline CDR1 SGHNT, CDR2 YYREEE (reference sequence). The CDR3 spans 15 residues. V lost 0 bases to trimming and J lost 3 bases, with 12 bases between them. The record originates from a study of control samples from healthy donors and cancer patients. The repertoire was sequenced with immunoSEQ multiplex PCR; TCRdb's copy has only in-frame clones and lacks some. The sample contains 180,000 or so clones, just over 90% of which appear only once. Input material: blood. The chain carries TRBV5-4 and TRBJ1-2, with D perhaps TRBD1 (6 bases). This sequence originates from an older woman in good health. The CDR3 coding sequence is TGTGCCAGCAGCTTGGCATGGTGGACAGACTATGGCTACACCTTC. This gives the protein CASSLAWWTDYGYTF.